This TCR beta chain is from a study of T cell changes during pregnancy in multiple sclerosis. The CDR3 loop spans 17 amino acids. Germline lookup yields CDR1 MGHRA and CDR2 YSYEKL. V was cut by 5 bases and J by 4 bases, with 24 bases left in between. Produced via immunoSEQ multiplex PCR; TCRdb's table is partial and in-frame only. The data show approximately 50,000 clones, roughly 91% seen once. The sequence came from a female donor with multiple sclerosis, enrolled in a pregnancy study. Sequencing was performed on peripheral blood, taken in the second trimester of pregnancy. This rearrangement joins TRBV4-1 to TRBJ2-7; perhaps TRBD2 as D (5 bases). CDR3 coding DNA: TGCGCCAGCAGCTCCCGTCAGACTGGCAGGAGGACTTACGAGCAGTACTTC. Protein product: CASSSRQTGRRTYEQYF.